The 19 T cell receptor beta chains given below trace back to one sample, sequenced in a study of blood T cell repertoires in COVID-19. TCRdb's copy holds only in-frame clones and misses some; the assay was immunoSEQ multiplex PCR. The data contain some 250,000 clones, around 81% of them singletons. Sequenced: peripheral blood. These receptors all come from a woman aged 60-75 years with active or convalescent COVID-19.

In DNA, the CDR3 is TGTGCCAGCAGTTTCAGGGGAGAGAGCACAGATACGCAGTATTTT. Translating gives CASSFRGESTDTQYF. The chain uses TRBV7-7 and TRBJ2-3; a possible D gene is TRBD1 (6 bases). This CDR3 is built from 15 residues. Germline CDR1 reads SSHAT; CDR2 reads FNYEAQ (reference sequence). V gave up 6 bases and J gave up 0 bases, with 13 bases separating them. Drawing the rest from reference TRBV7-7 and TRBJ2-3, the complete variable domain is GAGVSQSPRYKVTKRGQDVTLRCDPISSHATLYWYQQALGQGPEFLTYFNYEAQPDKSGLPSDRFSAERPEGSISTLTIQRTEQRDSAMYRCASSFRGESTDTQYFGPGTRLTVL.

The chain has TRBV10-3 and TRBJ1-2; TRBD1 might be the D (6 bases). V lost 3 bases and J 5 bases, leaving 13 bases between the germline ends. CDR3 length: 14 residues. The germline V gene encodes CDR1 ENHRY and CDR2 SYGVKD. The CDR3 here is CAISEDQGTYGYTF. In nucleotides, the CDR3 is TGTGCCATCAGTGAAGATCAGGGGACATATGGCTACACCTTC.

This clone was observed a single time. This chain uses TRBV6-5 with TRBJ1-2; 8 positions match TRBD1. CDR3 length: 13 residues. The germline V gene has CDR1 MNHEY and CDR2 SVGAGI. V dropped 6 bases and J dropped 2; count of bases not matched to a gene: 2. In DNA, the CDR3 is TGTGCCAGCAGCAGACAGGGGAACTATGGCTACACCTTC. It translates to CASSRQGNYGYTF.

The genes are TRBV4-3 and TRBJ2-5, with D perhaps TRBD2 (6 bases). CDR1 LGHNA and CDR2 YSLEER come from the germline V gene. V was shortened by 6 bases and J by 3 bases, with 17 bases between the two germline ends. The CDR3 consists of 15 residues. CDR3 coding DNA: TGCGCCAGCAGGGGAGCCGGGACTGGAAAAGAGACCCAGTACTTC. Translated, it gives CASRGAGTGKETQYF.

The chain joins TRBV5-1 to TRBJ2-1, with 8 positions matching TRBD2. The germline gives CDR1 SGHRS, CDR2 YFSETQ. CDR3 length: 15 amino acids. V shed 2 bases, J shed 9 bases, and the junction held 10 bases outside the gene matches. CDR3 sequence: CASSLGAGARGEQFF. CDR3 sequence (DNA): TGCGCCAGCAGCTTAGGAGCGGGGGCTCGGGGTGAGCAGTTCTTC.

This chain connects TRBV11-3 to TRBJ2-2, with D perhaps matching TRBD1 (5 bases). V lost 5 bases and J lost 1, with 14 bases in between. This CDR3 is built from 16 residues. CDR1 and CDR2 from the germline V gene are SGHNT and YENEEA. CDR3 protein: CASSPLGALNTGELFF. The CDR3 nucleotides read TGTGCCAGCAGCCCATTAGGGGCTTTGAACACCGGGGAGCTGTTTTTT. The variable domain in full, completed from reference TRBV11-3 and TRBJ2-2, reads EAGVVQSPRYKIIEKKQPVAFWCNPISGHNTLYWYLQNLGQGPELLIRYENEEAVDDSQLPKDRFSAERLKGVDSTLKIQPAELGDSAVYLCASSPLGALNTGELFFGEGSRLTVL.

V is TRBV18 and J is TRBJ2-1, with no clear D. The CDR3 runs to 15 residues. V lost 3 bases and J lost 2, with 11 bases in between. From germline, CDR1 is KGHSH and CDR2 LQKENI. The CDR3 loop is CASSPLRPPYNEQFF. The DNA for the CDR3 is TGTGCCAGCTCACCCCTCCGTCCCCCCTACAATGAGCAGTTCTTC.

The chain joins TRBV7-6 to TRBJ2-1; 7 bases are a match to TRBD1. V lost 5 bases, J lost 4 bases, and 11 bases stayed unmatched. Per the germline V gene, CDR1 is SGHVS and CDR2 is FNYEAQ. The CDR3 is 16 residues long. The CDR3 sequence is CASSPYRDREYNEQFF. The CDR3 nucleotides read TGTGCCAGCAGCCCTTACCGGGACAGAGAGTACAATGAGCAGTTCTTC.

The chain links TRBV4-2 to TRBJ2-2, with TRBD2 identical over 9 bases. J gave up 6 bases and V 1 base, and 3 bases lay outside the gene matches. The CDR3 consists of 15 residues. The germline CDR1 and CDR2 sequences are LGHNA and YNFKEQ. The CDR3 region has the DNA TGTGCCAGCAGCCAAGGGACTAGCGAAGCCGGGGAGCTGTTTTTT. This codes for CASSQGTSEAGELFF.

The chain joins TRBV20-1 to TRBJ1-5; tentative D call: TRBD1 (5 bases). CDR1 and CDR2 from the germline V gene are DFQATT and SNEGSKA (reference sequence). There are 13 residues in the CDR3. The germline V and J ends were trimmed by 3 bases and 5 bases, with 11 bases remaining between them. CDR3 region: CSASRGTDQPQHF. The CDR3 DNA reads TGCAGTGCTAGTCGGGGGACCGATCAGCCCCAGCATTTT.

The rearrangement uses TRBV18 and TRBJ2-5; the D gene is possibly TRBD2 (6 bases). Between the trimmed V and J ends, which lost 0 bases and 1 base, there was a span of 24 bases. The CDR3 has 20 residues. The germline V gene has CDR1 KGHSH and CDR2 LQKENI. In DNA form, the CDR3 reads TGTGCCAGCTCACCACCGTATGGAGGGAACAGGAAGACAGTCCAAGAGACCCAGTACTTC. Encoded protein: CASSPPYGGNRKTVQETQYF.

The rearrangement joins TRBV11-2 to TRBJ2-5; TRBD1 is a possible D gene (6 bases). The germline V and J ends were trimmed by 5 bases and 3 bases, with 13 bases remaining between them. CDR1 and CDR2 from the germline V gene are SGHAT and FQNNGV. This CDR3 comprises 14 residues. CDR3 amino acids: CASSRGQSKETQYF. The CDR3 DNA reads as TGTGCCAGCAGCCGAGGACAGTCTAAAGAGACCCAGTACTTC.

The rearrangement joins TRBV4-2 to TRBJ2-5; 10 nucleotides match TRBD1. CDR3 length equals 18 residues. After removal of 1 base from V and 5 bases from J, the junction contained 13 bases not matched to a gene. In germline, CDR1 is LGHNA, CDR2 YNFKEQ. Here the CDR3 reads CASSQGYRRDRGGETQYF. The CDR3 nucleotides read TGTGCCAGCAGCCAAGGCTATCGGAGGGACAGGGGTGGGGAGACCCAGTACTTC.

The J gene is TRBJ1-3, the V gene TRBV9; 7 bases agree with TRBD1. Per the germline V gene, CDR1 is SGDLS and CDR2 is YYNGEE. The V and J ends lost 4 bases and 8 bases, in that order; junction bases with no gene match: 12. The CDR3 has 15 amino acids. The chain's CDR3 is CASSNGQAKWDTIYF. The CDR3 bases are TGTGCCAGCAGCAACGGACAGGCGAAGTGGGACACCATATATTTT.

This chain joins TRBV24-1 and TRBJ2-7; 12 bases match TRBD2. Germline V gene sequence: CDR1 KGHDR, CDR2 SFDVKD. V was pared by 4 bases and J by 0 bases, with 9 bases of the junction left unmatched. The CDR3 spans 18 residues. CDR3 sequence reads: CATSEPGTSGLSSYEQYF. The DNA for the CDR3 is TGTGCCACCAGTGAACCTGGGACTAGCGGGTTGAGCTCCTACGAGCAGTACTTC.

This clone was counted once. This chain links TRBV27 with TRBJ1-2, with D possibly being TRBD1 (6 bases). This CDR3 is 13 amino acids long. Germline V gene sequence: CDR1 MNHEY, CDR2 SMNVEV (reference sequence). Trimming stripped 6 bases from V and 4 bases from J, with 12 bases between. CDR3 amino acids: CASRGTRGYGYTF. The DNA of the CDR3 is TGTGCCAGCAGAGGGACACGGGGCTATGGCTACACCTTC.

The genes are TRBV9 and TRBJ2-1; D remains ambiguous. There are 10 residues in the CDR3. Trimming took 3 bases from V and 10 from J, leaving 5 bases between them. CDR1 and CDR2 from the germline V gene are SGDLS and YYNGEE. CDR3: CASSGREQFF. CDR3 in DNA: TGTGCCAGCAGCGGTCGGGAGCAGTTCTTC. Variable domain in full (rest from reference TRBV9 and TRBJ2-1): DSGVTQTPKHLITATGQRVTLRCSPRSGDLSVYWYQQSLDQGLQFLIQYYNGEERAKGNILERFSAQQFPDLHSELNLSSLELGDSALYFCASSGREQFFGPGTRLTVL.

The CDR3 nucleotides read TGTGCCAGCAGTGATGGGACACCGCTTAATGAAAAACTGTTTTTT. Translation: CASSDGTPLNEKLFF. The rearrangement uses TRBV2 and TRBJ1-4; tentatively, D is TRBD1 (6 bases). The V gene's germline CDR1 is SNHLY and CDR2 FYNNEI. CDR3 length equals 15 residues. V lost 3 bases to trimming and J lost 4 bases, with 12 bases between them. Drawing the rest from reference TRBV2 and TRBJ1-4, the complete variable domain is EPEVTQTPSHQVTQMGQEVILRCVPISNHLYFYWYRQILGQKVEFLVSFYNNEISEKSEIFDDQFSVERPDGSNFTLKIRSTKLEDSAMYFCASSDGTPLNEKLFFGSGTQLSVL.

This chain uses TRBV4-1 with TRBJ1-1; D is unclear. Germline V CDR1 and CDR2: MGHRA, YSYEKL. There are 13 residues in the CDR3. V was pared by 6 bases and J by 3 bases, with 11 bases between. The CDR3 coding sequence is TGCGCCAGCAGGGGGAGGAGAGACACTGAAGCTTTCTTT. This gives the protein CASRGRRDTEAFF.